Each of the 12 T cell receptor beta chains below was sequenced from the same sample in a study of beta chain features in type 1 diabetes. TCRB transcripts that were expressed got sequenced, as all of the isolated RNA had been reverse transcribed. Method: immunoSEQ multiplex PCR; TCRdb's copy keeps in-frame clones and lacks some. The table shows fewer than 350,000 clones, with about 18% occurring only once. Sequencing used naive CD4+ T cells from blood. These receptors all come from a woman aged 18-35 years in good health.

This chain joins TRBV30 and TRBJ2-1, with TRBD2 as a possible D gene (6 bases). V lost 3 bases, J lost 9 bases, and 15 bases lay in between. Germline V gene lookup returns CDR1 GTSNPN and CDR2 SVGIG (reference sequence). The CDR3 is 13 residues long. The CDR3 DNA reads as TGTGCCTGGAGGGCAACTGCGGGAATTGAGCAGTTCTTC. Translating it yields CAWRATAGIEQFF. The full variable domain, completed using reference TRBV30 and TRBJ2-1, is SQTIHQWPATLVQPVGSPLSLECTVEGTSNPNLYWYRQAAGRGLQLLFYSVGIGQISSEVPQNLSASRPQDRQFILSSKKLLLSDSGFYLCAWRATAGIEQFFGPGTRLTVL.

This clone occurred a few times. This rearrangement joins TRBV10-3 to TRBJ2-1, with 7 bases fitting TRBD1. The CDR3 covers 15 residues. The trim removed 3 bases at V and 0 bases at J, leaving 2 bases unmatched. CDR1 is ENHRY and CDR2 is SYGVKD in the germline V gene. The CDR3 DNA follows: TGTGCCATCAGTGACCGGGACAGCTCCTACAATGAGCAGTTCTTC. Its protein product is CAISDRDSSYNEQFF.

This clone has only a few counts. V and J are TRBV7-2 and TRBJ2-1; tentatively, D is TRBD2 (6 bases). Germline values: CDR1 SGHTA, CDR2 FQGNSA. The CDR3 is made up of 13 amino acids. Trimming took 3 bases from V and 7 from J, leaving 10 bases between them. This chain's CDR3 is CASSFAGGNEQFF. CDR3 sequence (DNA): TGTGCCAGCAGCTTCGCCGGAGGGAATGAGCAGTTCTTC.

This clone was seen a few times. The chain is built from TRBV7-3 and TRBJ2-3, with a possible D match to TRBD1 (5 bases). The CDR3 is 14 amino acids. Trimming pared 2 bases from V and 2 bases from J, leaving 8 bases between. CDR1 SGHTA and CDR2 FQGTGA come from the germline V gene. The CDR3 nucleotides are TGTGCCAGCAGCTTAGACAGATACACAGATACGCAGTATTTT. Protein: CASSLDRYTDTQYF.

This clone has only a few counts. The chain has TRBV5-1 and TRBJ2-1; possibly TRBD2 for D (5 bases). Germline CDR1 SGHRS, CDR2 YFSETQ. V was trimmed by 1 base and J by 10 bases, leaving 18 bases between them. The CDR3 sequence is 15 residues long. Written as DNA, the CDR3 is TGCGCCAGCAGCTTGAATCCCGGCCCCGGGAAGGAGCAGTTCTTC. It translates to CASSLNPGPGKEQFF.

V gene TRBV28 combines with J gene TRBJ1-1; maybe TRBD1 (6 bases). The germline CDR1 and CDR2 sequences are MDHEN and SYDVKM. The CDR3 spans 11 residues. V lost 5 bases and J 12 bases, leaving 13 bases between the germline ends. CDR3 nucleotide sequence: TGTGCCAGCAGTAGGACAGCTCGTCCTTTCTTT. Residues: CASSRTARPFF. Full variable domain (outside the CDR3, taken from reference TRBV28 and TRBJ1-1): DVKVTQSSRYLVKRTGEKVFLECVQDMDHENMFWYRQDPGLGLRLIYFSYDVKMKEKGDIPEGYSVSREKKERFSLILESASTNQTSMYLCASSRTARPFFGQGTRLTVV.

This chain connects TRBV27 to TRBJ2-1; 11 nucleotides agree with TRBD2. Per the germline V gene, CDR1 is MNHEY and CDR2 is SMNVEV (reference sequence). V gave up 0 bases and J gave up 8 bases; unmatched junction bases: 6. There are 16 residues in the CDR3. This CDR3 reads CASSLSTSGVWDEQFF. The CDR3 DNA sequence: TGTGCCAGCAGTTTATCGACTAGCGGGGTGTGGGATGAGCAGTTCTTC.

The V call is TRBV5-1, the J call TRBJ1-4, with 9 bases matching TRBD1. The germline gives CDR1 SGHRS, CDR2 YFSETQ. This CDR3 comprises 17 residues. Trimming cost V 2 bases and J 0 bases; bases outside gene matches: 5. The CDR3, as DNA: TGCGCCAGCAGCTTTGAGGGACAGGGTGCAACTAATGAAAAACTGTTTTTT. It specifies CASSFEGQGATNEKLFF.

The chain uses TRBV10-3 and TRBJ1-3; possible D gene TRBD1, 5 bases. Between the trimmed V and J ends, which lost 8 bases and 1 base, there was a span of 12 bases. The germline V gene encodes CDR1 ENHRY and CDR2 SYGVKD. CDR3 length: 14 residues. CDR3 residues: CAIQTDTSGNTIYF. For the CDR3, the DNA is TGTGCCATCCAGACGGACACTTCTGGAAACACCATATATTTT.

The rearrangement joins TRBV10-3 to TRBJ2-5; maybe TRBD2 (6 bases). CDR1 is ENHRY and CDR2 is SYGVKD in the germline V gene. V shed 10 bases and J shed 5 bases, with 20 bases lying between them. CDR3 length: 14 amino acids. CDR3 region: CATRGSGRGETQYF. DNA of the CDR3: TGTGCCACGAGAGGATCCGGACGGGGGGAGACCCAGTACTTC.

This chain joins TRBV18 and TRBJ2-5, with D possibly TRBD2 on 6 matching bases. Trimming removed 8 bases from V and 2 bases from J, with 15 bases in between. The germline CDR1 and CDR2 sequences are KGHSH and LQKENI. The CDR3 covers 14 residues. CDR3 region: CASATGLIQETQYF. In DNA form, the CDR3 reads TGTGCCAGCGCTACGGGACTGATACAAGAGACCCAGTACTTC. Complete variable domain (other parts from reference TRBV18 and TRBJ2-5): NAGVMQNPRHLVRRRGQEARLRCSPMKGHSHVYWYRQLPEEGLKFMVYLQKENIIDESGMPKERFSAEFPKEGPSILRIQQVVRGDSAAYFCASATGLIQETQYFGPGTRLLVL.

A few counts support this clone. The chain recombines TRBV14 with TRBJ2-2; 7 bases match TRBD1. J gave up 5 bases and V 3 bases, and 15 bases lay outside the gene matches. The germline V gene encodes CDR1 SGHDN and CDR2 FVKESK. This CDR3 region has 18 residues. CDR3 bases: TGTGCCAGCAGCCACTCCCTGGGCAGGGGGAATTGGACCGGGGAGCTGTTTTTT. Translated, it gives CASSHSLGRGNWTGELFF.